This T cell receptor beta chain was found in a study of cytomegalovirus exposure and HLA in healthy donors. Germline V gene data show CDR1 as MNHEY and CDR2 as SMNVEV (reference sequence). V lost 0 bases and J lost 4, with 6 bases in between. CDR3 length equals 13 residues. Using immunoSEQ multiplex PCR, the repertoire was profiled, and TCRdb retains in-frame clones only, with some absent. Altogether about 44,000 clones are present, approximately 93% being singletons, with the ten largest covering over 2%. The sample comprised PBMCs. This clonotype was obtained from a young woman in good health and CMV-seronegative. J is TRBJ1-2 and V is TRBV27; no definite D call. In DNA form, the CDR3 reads TGTGCCAGCAGTTTATCTCGCGGCTATGGCTACACCTTC. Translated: CASSLSRGYGYTF.